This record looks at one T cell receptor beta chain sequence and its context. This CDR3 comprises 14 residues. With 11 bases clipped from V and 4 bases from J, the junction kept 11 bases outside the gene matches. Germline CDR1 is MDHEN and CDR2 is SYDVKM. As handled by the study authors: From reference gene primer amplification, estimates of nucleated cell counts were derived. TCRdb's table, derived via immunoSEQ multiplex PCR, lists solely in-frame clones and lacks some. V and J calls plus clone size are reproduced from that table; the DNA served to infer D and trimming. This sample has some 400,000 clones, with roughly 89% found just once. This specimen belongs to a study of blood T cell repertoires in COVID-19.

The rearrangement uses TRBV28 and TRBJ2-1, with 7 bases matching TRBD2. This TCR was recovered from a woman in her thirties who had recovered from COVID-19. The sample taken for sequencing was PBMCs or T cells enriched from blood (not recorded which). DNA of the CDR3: TGTGCCCTAGGGGCGGGAGTGGGTTACAATGAGCAGTTCTTC. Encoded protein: CALGAGVGYNEQFF.